What follows are 15 T cell receptor beta chains derived from one specimen sequenced in a study of blood T cells in healthy people across ages. Through a sample-barcoded 5' primer and a J-beta primer mix, a second PCR was run for 7 to 11 cycles. TCRdb processed the 5' RACE reads anew with MiXCR; each CDR3 protein has one entry. Among 580,000 or so distinct CDR3 sequences listed, around 48% were seen once. The sample taken for sequencing was blood. These receptors all come from a man at least 80 years old in good health.

This clonotype was picked up a small number of times. The CDR3 DNA sequence: TGTGCCAGCAGCCAAGGGACAGGGGGCGGGAATGAAAAACTGTTTTTT. This gives the protein CASSQGTGGGNEKLFF. This chain connects TRBV3-1 to TRBJ1-4; 11 positions agree with TRBD1. V lost 1 base to trimming and J lost 5 bases; unmatched junction nucleotides: 3. Germline V CDR1 and CDR2: LGHDT, YNNKEL (reference sequence). The length of the CDR3 is 16 residues.

Many counts were recorded for this clonotype. V usage is TRBV6-5 and J usage is TRBJ1-2; 10 nucleotides line up with TRBD1. The V gene end was trimmed by 5 bases and the J gene end by 5 bases; junction bases not matched to a gene: 11. Germline V lookup: CDR1 MNHEY, CDR2 SVGAGI. The CDR3 loop spans 16 amino acids. The CDR3 protein is CASSRRTGGGGYGYTF. The DNA for the CDR3 is TGTGCCAGCAGTCGCCGGACAGGGGGAGGTGGATATGGCTACACCTTC.

Remarks on this clonotype: One junction end does not reproduce the germline sequence, and a read error may be involved. The chain carries TRBV20-1 and TRBJ1-6; D remains ambiguous. This CDR3 spans 15 amino acids. Germline-derived CDR1 and CDR2 are DFQATT and SNEGSKA (reference sequence). This chain's CDR3 is CSARESGRYNSPLHF. CDR3 in DNA: TGCAGTGCTAGGGAGTCCGGACGCTATAATTCGCCCCTCCACTTT.

This chain joins TRBV5-1 and TRBJ2-2; the D is unclear. This CDR3 is built from 14 residues. Trimming left V 3 bases short and J 0 bases short, with 6 bases between. Germline V gives CDR1 SGHRS, CDR2 YFSETQ. This CDR3 reads CASSSGPNTGELFF. CDR3 in DNA: TGCGCCAGCAGCTCAGGACCGAACACCGGGGAGCTGTTTTTT.

The CDR3: CSAGSSGTASREQYF. CDR3 DNA: TGCAGTGCCGGTAGTAGCGGGACCGCTAGCAGGGAGCAGTACTTC. The chain links TRBV20-1 to TRBJ2-7, with 8 bases matching TRBD2. The CDR3 extends over 15 amino acids. In germline, CDR1 is DFQATT, CDR2 SNEGSKA (reference sequence). The V and J ends lost 6 bases and 7 bases, in that order; junction bases with no gene match: 17.

This sequence joins TRBV18 and TRBJ2-4; weak D call: TRBD1 (6 bases). The J call may be in error: the DNA end matches TRBJ2-5 better. Germline loops: CDR1 KGHSH, CDR2 LQKENI. The CDR3 runs 13 residues. CDR3 nucleotides: TGTGCCAGCTCTGGGGACATTCAAGAGACCCAGTACTTC. This codes for CASSGDIQETQYF.

This clonotype has more than one count but fewer than ten. J is TRBJ2-5 and V is TRBV29-1; maybe TRBD2 (6 bases). With 4 bases removed from V and 7 bases from J, the gap between germline ends came to 19 bases. Germline V lookup: CDR1 SQVTM, CDR2 ANQGSEA. The CDR3 has 14 amino acids. CDR3 bases: TGCAGCGTTGTTCTCCCGGGCGCCGGGGGGACCCAGTACTTC. Amino acids: CSVVLPGAGGTQYF.

This clonotype was picked up a small number of times. The V call is TRBV28, the J call TRBJ2-1; TRBD2 aligns across 7 bases. This CDR3 contains 17 residues. V trimming: 6 bases; J trimming: 0 bases; junction bases outside the gene matches: 11. CDR1 and CDR2 (germline): MDHEN, SYDVKM. This CDR3 reads CASSTTAAGDSYNEQFF. The CDR3, as DNA: TGTGCCAGCAGCACCACAGCTGCGGGAGACTCCTACAATGAGCAGTTCTTC.

The CDR3 coding sequence is TGTGCCAGCAGCCCACAGGGGGCAATGGCGAACGGGGAGCTGTTTTTT. Translation: CASSPQGAMANGELFF. This sequence joins TRBV7-2 and TRBJ2-2, with 9 bases matching TRBD1. With V trimmed by 5 bases and J by 7 bases, 11 bases remained unmatched. The CDR3 is 16 residues long. Germline V gene lookup returns CDR1 SGHTA and CDR2 FQGNSA.

The V gene is TRBV2, the J gene TRBJ2-5; D possibly corresponds to TRBD1 (6 bases). With 2 bases removed from V and 11 bases from J, the gap between germline ends came to 12 bases. The CDR3 loop spans 12 amino acids. Germline CDR1 reads SNHLY; CDR2 reads FYNNEI. Here the CDR3 reads CASSEQGWEQYF. The CDR3 nucleotides read TGTGCCAGCAGTGAACAGGGGTGGGAGCAGTACTTC.

This clonotype has more than one count but fewer than ten. The chain is built from TRBV4-1 and TRBJ2-3; 13 positions match TRBD2. The CDR3 sequence is 16 residues long. J lost 5 bases, V lost 4 bases, and 6 bases had no gene match. Per the germline V gene, CDR1 is MGHRA and CDR2 is YSYEKL. The CDR3 nucleotides are TGCGCCAGCAGCCCTACACTAGCGGGGGGGCGAGATACGCAGTATTTT. Its protein product is CASSPTLAGGRDTQYF.

The chain is built from TRBV6-2 or TRBV6-3 and TRBJ2-2, with 9 bases fitting TRBD1. Looked up from germline, CDR1 is MNHEY and CDR2 is SVGEGT. CDR3 size: 16 residues. V was clipped by 5 bases and J by 6 bases; unmatched bases: 10. The CDR3 reads CASSNPTGGGPGELFF. CDR3 DNA sequence: TGTGCCAGCAGTAACCCTACAGGGGGCGGCCCCGGGGAGCTGTTTTTT.

The J gene is TRBJ2-5, the V gene TRBV7-3, with no clear D. Germline CDR1 SGHTA, CDR2 FQGTGA. This CDR3 spans 13 amino acids. With 0 bases removed from V and 5 bases from J, the gap between germline ends came to 7 bases. The CDR3 region is CASSLTVSETQYF. The CDR3 DNA reads as TGTGCCAGCAGCTTAACGGTATCGGAGACCCAGTACTTC.

This clonotype was detected many times. The chain uses TRBV6-6 and TRBJ1-4, with 7 nucleotides matching TRBD1. In germline, CDR1 is MNHNY, CDR2 SVGAGI (reference sequence). CDR3 size: 14 residues. Trimming took 10 bases from V and 6 from J; bases not matched to a gene: 11. In DNA, the CDR3 is TGTGCCACCAGACCAGGGGGGAGGTATGAAAAACTGTTTTTT. Its translation: CATRPGGRYEKLFF.

J is TRBJ1-1 and V is TRBV29-1; no definite D call. Trimming took off 8 bases at V and 4 bases at J, with 17 bases between the two ends. The CDR3 is 13 residues long. Germline V lookup: CDR1 SQVTM, CDR2 ANQGSEA. The DNA of the CDR3 is TGCAGCCTATCGGGTCCTCCGGGCACTGAAGCTTTCTTT. Translating gives CSLSGPPGTEAFF.